These 13 T cell receptor beta chains were sequenced from one sample in a study of T-cell reconstitution after alpha-beta-depleted transplantation in children. Unique molecular identifiers were incorporated during preparation of the TCRbeta library. TCRdb redid the calling of the PCR reads with MiXCR, one entry per CDR3 protein. The repertoire has about 420,000 distinct CDR3 sequences, about a sixth of them found once; the top ten carry less than 30%. The material was PBMCs, mostly from graft donor cells, obtained 360 days after TCRalphabeta/CD19-depleted stem cell transplant. The receptors stem from a boy under two years old who had a stem cell transplant for Wiskott-Aldrich syndrome, so the T cells may come from the graft donor.

This clonotype was counted at least ten times. A read error may produce the germline difference seen at one junction end. V is TRBV10-3 and J is TRBJ2-3; D gene ambiguous. The CDR3 covers 13 residues. CDR1 and CDR2 from the germline V gene are ENHRY and SYGVKD. For the CDR3, the DNA is TGTGCCATCAGTACAGTGCCCACAGATACGCAGTATTTC. Translated, it gives CAISTVPTDTQYF.

The sample holds a few counts of this clonotype. The chain couples TRBV5-1 to TRBJ2-5; D unresolved. The CDR3 totals 14 residues. Germline CDR1 reads SGHRS; CDR2 reads YFSETQ. V was pared by 0 bases and J by 0 bases, with 6 bases between. CDR3 DNA: TGCGCCAGCAGCTTGGGCACCTACCAAGAGACCCAGTACTTC. Protein: CASSLGTYQETQYF.

This rearrangement joins TRBV28 to TRBJ1-2; TRBD1 matches 7 bases. The CDR3 loop spans 16 amino acids. Germline V gene sequence: CDR1 MDHEN, CDR2 SYDVKM. Trimming removed 1 base from V and 4 bases from J; junction bases left unmatched: 9. The CDR3 DNA follows: TGTGCCAGCAGTTTATACGCAGGTACAGGGGTCTATGGCTACACCTTC. It codes for CASSLYAGTGVYGYTF.

This clonotype has a handful of counts. This chain joins TRBV11-3 and TRBJ2-5, with 10 bases matching TRBD2. The germline V gene has CDR1 SGHNT and CDR2 YENEEA. Unmatched junction bases numbered 5, after V lost 1 base and J lost 3 bases. The CDR3 totals 16 residues. CDR3 residues: CASSLGALAGEETQYF. CDR3 DNA: TGTGCCAGCAGCTTAGGGGCCCTAGCGGGAGAAGAGACCCAGTACTTC.

Here the CDR3 reads CASILDSYADTQYF. The DNA of the CDR3 is TGTGCCAGCATCTTGGACAGTTACGCAGATACGCAGTATTTT. The chain combines TRBV12-3 or TRBV12-4 with TRBJ2-3; tentatively, D is TRBD1 (6 bases). This CDR3 comprises 14 residues. Trimming shortened V by 7 bases and J by 4 bases, and 15 bases separated the two germline ends.

This clonotype was counted between two and nine times. The chain has TRBV7-8 and TRBJ2-7; D tentatively reads TRBD1 or TRBD2 (6 bases each). The CDR3 is 14 amino acids. V was cut by 5 bases and J by 4 bases, with 15 bases left in between. Per the germline V gene, CDR1 is SGHVS and CDR2 is FQNEAQ. The CDR3 is CASSTVGGLYEQYF. The CDR3 bases are TGTGCCAGCAGCACAGTTGGGGGGCTATACGAGCAGTACTTC.

The chain is built from TRBV6-1 and TRBJ2-5, with 11 bases identical to TRBD1. This CDR3 is 15 amino acids long. With V trimmed by 4 bases and J by 9 bases, 10 bases remained unmatched. The germline gives CDR1 MNHNS, CDR2 SASEGT. CDR3 DNA sequence: TGTGCCAGCAGTGGGGGGACAGGGGGTCCTGGGGCCCAGTACTTC. The encoded protein is CASSGGTGGPGAQYF.

The chain employs TRBV10-2 and TRBJ2-2; D gene unclear. CDR1 WSHSY and CDR2 SAAADI come from the germline V gene. The V and J ends lost 6 bases and 6 bases respectively, with 11 bases between them. This CDR3 region has 13 residues. The CDR3: CASRIGGAGELFF. In DNA, the CDR3 is TGCGCCAGCAGGATCGGCGGCGCCGGGGAGCTGTTTTTT.

The V and J genes are TRBV7-9 and TRBJ2-7, with 8 nucleotides matching TRBD1. CDR3 length: 12 amino acids. CDR1 is SEHNR and CDR2 is FQNEAQ in the germline V gene (reference sequence). V shed 5 bases, J shed 6 bases, and the junction held 3 bases outside the gene matches. The CDR3 region has the DNA TGTGCCAGCAGCCTGGACAGGGCCGAGCAGTACTTC. Amino acids: CASSLDRAEQYF.

At least ten counts were recorded for this clonotype. The chain joins TRBV11-3 to TRBJ2-7; D unresolved. Trimming cost V 4 bases and J 3 bases, with 7 bases left between them. The CDR3 has 12 residues. Germline lookup yields CDR1 SGHNT and CDR2 YENEEA. The CDR3 coding sequence is TGTGCCAGCAGCTCGGACGGCTACGAGCAGTACTTC. Encoded protein: CASSSDGYEQYF.

This clonotype was detected only a few times. V is TRBV4-2 and J is TRBJ2-7; D assignment may be TRBD1 or TRBD2 (7 bases each). Germline V gene sequence: CDR1 LGHNA, CDR2 YNFKEQ. The V end was cut by 0 bases, the J end by 2 bases, with 14 bases between. The CDR3 length is 16 residues. CDR3: CASSQDSGGAPYEQYF. CDR3 DNA sequence: TGTGCCAGCAGCCAAGATTCAGGGGGGGCTCCCTACGAGCAGTACTTC.

This clonotype occurred a few times. The chain couples TRBV12-3 or TRBV12-4 to TRBJ1-1, with unresolved D. Deletions cut 6 bases from V and 3 bases from J, with 11 bases between. The CDR3 is made up of 13 amino acids. CDR3 sequence (DNA): TGTGCCAGCAGCCGGGAGAAGGACACTGAAGCTTTCTTT. Its protein is CASSREKDTEAFF.

CDR3 coding DNA: TGTGCCAGCAGCCCCTGGGCGGCAGGGGGCGGGTACGAGCAGTACTTC. Its translation: CASSPWAAGGGYEQYF. The gene calls are TRBV7-6 and TRBJ2-7; TRBD1 matches at 8 bases. The CDR3 has 16 amino acids. After removal of 5 bases from V and 4 bases from J, the junction contained 13 bases not matched to a gene. Per the germline V gene, CDR1 is SGHVS and CDR2 is FNYEAQ.